Included here is one TCR beta chain sequence, with context. The CDR3 spans 14 residues. Germline V gene data show CDR1 as GTSNPN and CDR2 as SVGIG (reference sequence). V lost 5 bases and J 6 bases, leaving 19 bases between the germline ends. The data belong to a study of blood T cell repertoires in COVID-19. For the study at large: Whether acute or convalescent, the COVID-19 samples came from the United States, Italy and Spain.

Clones were sequenced by immunoSEQ multiplex PCR, and TCRdb holds only the in-frame ones, with some missing. Of approximately 40,000 clones detected, more than 85% appear once; the ten largest clones hold roughly a fifth. Input material: peripheral blood. The chain employs TRBV30 and TRBJ1-2; D possibly corresponds to TRBD1 (5 bases). The sequence came from a man between 45 and 60 years old in a cohort sampled during active COVID-19. The CDR3 sequence is CAWVIGTDGNGYTF. CDR3 in DNA: TGTGCCTGGGTGATTGGGACTGATGGAAATGGCTACACCTTC.